This TCR beta chain was recorded in a study of immune heterogeneity within non-small cell lung tumors. Template was bulk tumor genomic DNA, 550 to 650 ng per sample. The authors collected several far-apart biopsies from each primary tumor during surgery. Surgery that was curative in intent was performed on patients with untreated, newly diagnosed non-small cell lung cancer. Trimming took off 0 bases at V and 7 bases at J, with 13 bases between the two ends. The CDR3 is 15 residues long. Germline CDR1 and CDR2: DFQATT and SNEGSKA (reference sequence). Study-wide points: In tumor regions, T-cell clonality showed a moderate but significant correlation with local tumor mutational burden (R 0.3 to 0.35). Recurrence of identical dominant CDR3 beta clonotypes was observed across intrapatient tumor sites, concomitant with site-unique high-frequency clones.

This clonotype came up many times. Its specificity is not known. CDR3 of TCR beta was amplified by multiplex PCR that used 32 V and 13 J primers. TCRdb reanalysed the multiplex PCR reads using MiXCR and keeps one entry per CDR3 protein. The sample lists about 15,000 distinct CDR3 sequences; around 27% were seen once. The sequencing sample was made of lung tumor tissue. This sequence originates from a man aged 40-49 years with non-small cell lung cancer. The chain carries TRBV20-1 and TRBJ1-6; D gene ambiguous. This CDR3 is CSARDFSSANSPLHF. In DNA form, the CDR3 reads TGCAGTGCTAGAGATTTTAGCTCGGCGAATTCACCCCTCCACTTT.